These 7 T cell receptor beta chains originate from one sample sequenced in a study of blood T cells in healthy people across ages. Combining a sample-barcoded 5' primer with a J-beta primer mix, a second PCR ran for about 7 to 11 cycles. Each CDR3 protein gets one entry after TCRdb re-called the 5' RACE reads with MiXCR. The sample lists 1.5 million to 2 million distinct CDR3 sequences; around 35% were seen once. Material: blood. All receptors come from a woman in her 30s in good health.

About this clonotype: A read error is possible here, since a much larger clone lies one base away. The chain couples TRBV29-1 to TRBJ2-2; D is unclear. The CDR3 runs 12 residues. Germline V gene sequence: CDR1 SQVTM, CDR2 ANQGSEA. The CDR3, as DNA: TGCAGTTCGCGAGGAGTGGACGGGGAGCTGTTTTTT. Translating it yields CSSRGVDGELFF.

The DNA of the CDR3 is TGCGCCAGCAGCTTGGGGACAGTCAACGGAGAGACCCAGTACTTC. It specifies CASSLGTVNGETQYF. The V call is TRBV5-1, the J call TRBJ2-5, with D maybe TRBD1 (6 bases). CDR1 and CDR2 from the germline V gene are SGHRS and YFSETQ. V was cut by 0 bases and J by 4 bases, with 13 bases left in between. The CDR3 has 15 amino acids.

In the case of this clonotype: The junction differs from germline at one of its ends, possibly a read error. J is TRBJ1-1 and V is TRBV20-1; no definite D call. This CDR3 has 14 amino acids. Per the germline V gene, CDR1 is DFQATT and CDR2 is SNEGSKA (reference sequence). CDR3 region: CSASGRPGDTEAFF. The CDR3 DNA reads TGCAGCGCTAGTGGCAGGCCCGGAGACACTGAAGCTTTCTTT.

The chain employs TRBV6-5 and TRBJ2-1; D may be TRBD1 (5 bases). The CDR3 consists of 16 residues. V was clipped by 4 bases and J by 0 bases, with 13 bases between them. Germline V CDR1 and CDR2: MNHEY, SVGAGI. CDR3 protein: CASSSPQGSSYNEQFF. The CDR3 nucleotides read TGTGCCAGCAGTTCCCCCCAGGGTAGCTCCTACAATGAGCAGTTCTTC.

This clonotype showed up just a few times. J is TRBJ2-5 and V is TRBV27; the D gene could be TRBD1 or TRBD2 (5 bases each). Near its end, the DNA agrees better with TRBJ2-7, so the J call may be wrong. Germline loops: CDR1 MNHEY, CDR2 SMNVEV (reference sequence). This CDR3 region has 13 residues. In DNA, the CDR3 is TGTGCCAGCAGTTCCCCCCCAGGGAGCGAGCAGTACTTC. Its protein is CASSSPPGSEQYF.

Points on this clonotype: At one end the junction does not follow the germline gene, possibly because of a read error. The V and J genes are TRBV3-1 and TRBJ2-5; D not resolved. Gene TRBJ2-7 matches the end of the DNA better, so the J call may be wrong. Germline CDR1 and CDR2: LGHDT and YNNKEL (reference sequence). The CDR3 is 14 amino acids. CDR3 nucleotide sequence: TGTGCCAGCATCCAATTCGGACGAACCTACGAGCAGTACTTC. It encodes CASIQFGRTYEQYF.

In DNA form, the CDR3 reads TGCAGTGCCAAAGGGGAACTCCAAGAGACCCAGTACTTC. Translating it yields CSAKGELQETQYF. V and J are TRBV20-1 and TRBJ2-5, with D tentatively TRBD1 (5 bases). V was cut by 6 bases and J by 1 base, with 12 bases left in between. This CDR3 spans 13 amino acids. Germline-derived CDR1 and CDR2 are DFQATT and SNEGSKA (reference sequence).